The 21 T cell receptor beta chains in this list originate from one sample, sequenced in a study of cytomegalovirus exposure and HLA in healthy donors. Primers: 60 Vbeta forward and 13 Jbeta reverse. TCRdb keeps only in-frame clones here, not all; method: immunoSEQ multiplex PCR. The sample yields around 200,000 clones, of which the top ten take up around 0.8%. Material: PBMCs. The receptors come from a woman aged 18-29 years in good health and CMV-seropositive.

The genes are TRBV19 and TRBJ1-2; D remains unclear. This CDR3 is 14 amino acids long. Germline CDR1 is LNHDA and CDR2 is SQIVND (reference sequence). V lost 7 bases and J lost 3, with 15 bases in between. The CDR3 nucleotides are TGTGCCAGTAAGTTTATGGAGCCCTACTATGGCTACACCTTC. This sequence encodes CASKFMEPYYGYTF.

The rearrangement uses TRBV5-4 and TRBJ1-1; perhaps TRBD1 as D (5 bases). V dropped 0 bases and J dropped 6 bases, with 12 bases sitting between them. The CDR3 has 14 amino acids. CDR1 SGHNT and CDR2 YYREEE come from the germline V gene (reference sequence). CDR3 in amino acids: CASSLGGQGSEAFF. CDR3 nucleotides: TGTGCCAGCAGCTTGGGGGGCCAGGGCTCTGAAGCTTTCTTT.

V gene TRBV4-1 combines with J gene TRBJ2-7; unclear D gene. Trimming took 3 bases from V and 9 from J, leaving 18 bases between them. The CDR3 totals 14 residues. Germline V gene sequence: CDR1 MGHRA, CDR2 YSYEKL. CDR3 in amino acids: CASSQAGTATTQYF. In nucleotides, the CDR3 is TGCGCCAGCAGCCAGGCAGGAACCGCTACGACGCAGTACTTC.

V usage is TRBV6-7 and J usage is TRBJ2-7, with TRBD1 identical over 9 bases. TRBV6-7 is classed as an ORF, of uncertain function. V shed 7 bases, J shed 5 bases, and the junction held 6 bases outside the gene matches. The CDR3 contains 13 residues. CDR3 loop: CASIRTGDHEQYF. The DNA for the CDR3 is TGTGCCAGCATTCGGACAGGGGATCACGAGCAGTACTTC.

The rearrangement links TRBV21-1 to TRBJ2-2; the D call in the table, TRBD1, was not verified against the DNA. TRBV21-1 constitutes a pseudogene. The CDR3 totals 17 residues. CDR3 residues: CASSKYLPPENTGELFF. DNA for the CDR3: TGTGCCAGCAGCAAATACCTCCCGCCAGAGAACACCGGGGAGCTGTTTTTT.

The J gene is TRBJ1-4, the V gene TRBV7-6; perhaps TRBD1 as D (6 bases). With 5 bases removed from V and 4 bases from J, the gap between germline ends came to 14 bases. From germline, CDR1 is SGHVS and CDR2 FNYEAQ. The CDR3 sequence is 15 residues long. The CDR3 DNA reads TGTGCCAGCAGCCTAAACGGACAGAATAATGAAAAACTGTTTTTT. Translating it yields CASSLNGQNNEKLFF.

The J gene is TRBJ1-1, the V gene TRBV5-1; D is possibly TRBD1 (5 bases). Germline V gene sequence: CDR1 SGHRS, CDR2 YFSETQ. CDR3 length equals 18 residues. V shed 2 bases and J shed 0 bases, with 20 bases lying between them. The CDR3 is CASSFPNLQEGMNTEAFF. The CDR3, as DNA: TGCGCCAGCAGCTTCCCCAACTTACAGGAGGGTATGAACACTGAAGCTTTCTTT.

The chain has TRBV29-1 and TRBJ1-1; D call uncertain. This CDR3 region has 13 residues. CDR1 is SQVTM, CDR2 ANQGSEA, per germline. Between the trimmed V and J ends, which lost 3 bases and 9 bases, there was a span of 17 bases. The CDR3 loop reads CSVDRSGRTQAFF. The CDR3 DNA reads as TGCAGCGTTGATCGCTCGGGGAGAACGCAAGCTTTCTTT. Drawing the rest from reference TRBV29-1 and TRBJ1-1, the complete variable domain is SAVISQKPSRDICQRGTSLTIQCQVDSQVTMMFWYRQQPGQSLTLIATANQGSEATYESGFVIDKFPISRPNLTFSTLTVSNMSPEDSSIYLCSVDRSGRTQAFFGQGTRLTVV.

This chain links TRBV4-1 with TRBJ2-6; unclear D gene. The V gene's germline CDR1 is MGHRA and CDR2 YSYEKL. The CDR3 is made up of 15 amino acids. V was cut by 3 bases and J by 0 bases, with 6 bases left in between. In DNA form, the CDR3 reads TGCGCCAGCAGCCATGAGTACTCTGGGGCCAACGTCCTGACTTTC. Its translation is CASSHEYSGANVLTF.

The J gene is TRBJ2-1, the V gene TRBV11-2, with D perhaps matching TRBD2 (6 bases). The CDR3 consists of 15 residues. Germline V CDR1 and CDR2: SGHAT, FQNNGV. V lost 6 bases to trimming and J lost 5 bases, with 17 bases between them. CDR3 nucleotide sequence: TGTGCCAGCAGTAAACACGGGTGGGGGGACAATGAGCAGTTCTTC. This gives the protein CASSKHGWGDNEQFF.

The gene calls are TRBV5-6 and TRBJ2-5; 8 bases agree with TRBD2. Germline V gene data show CDR1 as SGHDT and CDR2 as YYEEEE. There are 14 residues in the CDR3. Trimming cost V 4 bases and J 1 base; bases outside gene matches: 3. CDR3 bases: TGTGCCAGCAGCCTAGGGACTAGCCAAGAGACCCAGTACTTC. Translated: CASSLGTSQETQYF.

V is TRBV18 and J is TRBJ2-5, with unresolved D. CDR3 length: 12 amino acids. CDR1 and CDR2 (germline): KGHSH, LQKENI. V lost 3 bases to trimming and J lost 1 base, with 3 bases between them. In DNA form, the CDR3 reads TGTGCCAGCTCACCCTCCCAAGAGACCCAGTACTTC. It translates to CASSPSQETQYF.

The rearrangement uses TRBV19 and TRBJ1-5; the match to TRBD1 covers 8 bases. After removal of 4 bases from V and 5 bases from J, the junction contained 4 bases not matched to a gene. Germline V CDR1 and CDR2: LNHDA, SQIVND (reference sequence). This CDR3 is 14 amino acids long. CDR3 residues: CASSTTDRDQPQHF. In DNA form, the CDR3 reads TGTGCCAGTAGTACCACGGACAGGGATCAGCCCCAGCATTTT.

This chain uses TRBV10-3 with TRBJ1-2; 7 bases map to TRBD1. With 3 bases clipped from V and 1 base from J, the junction kept 2 bases outside the gene matches. CDR1 and CDR2 from the germline V gene are ENHRY and SYGVKD. This CDR3 spans 14 amino acids. The CDR3 DNA reads TGTGCCATCAGTGATAGACAGGGTAACTATGGCTACACCTTC. Its protein is CAISDRQGNYGYTF.

This chain uses TRBV6-5 with TRBJ2-7, with 10 bases aligning to TRBD1. This CDR3 is 16 amino acids long. Losses at the gene ends were 0 bases for V and 4 bases for J; bases not matched to a gene: 6. The germline V gene has CDR1 MNHEY and CDR2 SVGAGI. The CDR3 here is CASSYSGTGVTYEQYF. CDR3 coding DNA: TGTGCCAGCAGTTACTCCGGGACAGGGGTCACTTACGAGCAGTACTTC.

The J gene is TRBJ1-3, the V gene TRBV5-1; D is unclear. This CDR3 spans 13 amino acids. V was cut by 3 bases and J by 0 bases, with 4 bases left in between. Germline V gene sequence: CDR1 SGHRS, CDR2 YFSETQ. The CDR3 is CASSSSSGNTIYF. The CDR3 region has the DNA TGCGCCAGCAGCTCCAGCTCTGGAAACACCATATATTTT.

V and J are TRBV9 and TRBJ2-7; 10 nucleotides agree with TRBD2. The CDR3 totals 14 residues. The V and J ends lost 2 bases and 7 bases, in that order; junction bases with no gene match: 6. Germline V gives CDR1 SGDLS, CDR2 YYNGEE. Here the CDR3 DNA reads TGTGCCAGCAGCGTCCAAGCGGGGGGGTATGAGCAGTACTTC. This sequence encodes CASSVQAGGYEQYF. Based on the CDR3 plus reference TRBV9 and TRBJ2-7, the full variable domain is DSGVTQTPKHLITATGQRVTLRCSPRSGDLSVYWYQQSLDQGLQFLIQYYNGEERAKGNILERFSAQQFPDLHSELNLSSLELGDSALYFCASSVQAGGYEQYFGPGTRLTVT.

The chain combines TRBV5-1 with TRBJ2-2, with TRBD2 matching 7 bases. Trimming at V came to 2 bases and at J to 3 bases, leaving 1 base not matched to a gene. In germline, CDR1 is SGHRS, CDR2 YFSETQ. The CDR3 runs to 14 residues. As DNA, the CDR3 is TGCGCCAGCAGCTTACGGGGGGACACCGGGGAGCTGTTTTTT. Translation gives CASSLRGDTGELFF.

This rearrangement joins TRBV4-2 to TRBJ2-1, with 7 positions matching TRBD1. The CDR3 loop spans 15 amino acids. V lost 1 base to trimming and J lost 4 bases; unmatched junction nucleotides: 4. Germline-derived CDR1 and CDR2 are LGHNA and YNFKEQ. CDR3 bases: TGTGCCAGCAGCCAAGGGGGACAGACTTACAATGAGCAGTTCTTC. Translation gives CASSQGGQTYNEQFF.

The J gene is TRBJ2-5, the V gene TRBV2, with 7 bases fitting TRBD2. This CDR3 is 13 amino acids long. The V segment lost 6 bases and the J segment 7 bases; nucleotides outside the gene matches: 8. Germline CDR1 reads SNHLY; CDR2 reads FYNNEI. As DNA, the CDR3 is TGTGCCAGCAGAGCGGGGACTACAGGGACCCAGTACTTC. Amino acid sequence: CASRAGTTGTQYF.

The rearrangement links TRBV5-1 to TRBJ1-1, with D hard to call. The CDR3 sequence is 15 residues long. V was pared by 0 bases and J by 3 bases, with 12 bases between. Germline V gene data show CDR1 as SGHRS and CDR2 as YFSETQ. The CDR3 DNA reads TGCGCCAGCAGCTTGGTGGTCGGTACAGACACTGAAGCTTTCTTT. Translated: CASSLVVGTDTEAFF.